Shown below are 26 T cell receptor beta chains from a single sample sequenced in a study of blood T cells in healthy people across ages. Next came a second PCR, run for about 6 to 12 cycles, which used a sample-barcoded 5' primer along with a J-beta primer mix. Via MiXCR, TCRdb re-called the 5' RACE reads, giving one row per CDR3 protein. Among about 720,000 distinct CDR3 sequences, roughly 25% were seen once, and the ten largest hold around 3.6%. The same data also went into a second study, on T cells of mothers and their children.

The sample consisted of blood. The receptor set was obtained from a boy between 10 and 17 years old in good health.

The chain combines TRBV20-1 with TRBJ2-7; 8 positions match TRBD1. This CDR3 is 14 amino acids long. Per germline, CDR1 DFQATT and CDR2 SNEGSKA (reference sequence). The ends lost 6 bases at V and 4 bases at J; junction bases unmatched: 11. The CDR3 spells CSASAGGKTYEQYF. DNA of the CDR3: TGCAGTGCCAGTGCAGGGGGCAAGACTTACGAGCAGTACTTC.

This clonotype was seen a few times. The genes are TRBV11-2 and TRBJ1-6; D is ambiguous. CDR1 SGHAT and CDR2 FQNNGV come from the germline V gene. The V end was cut by 0 bases, the J end by 0 bases, with 9 bases between. This CDR3 is 17 amino acids long. CDR3 sequence: CASSLDPGSSYNSPLHF. CDR3 coding DNA: TGTGCCAGCAGCTTAGATCCGGGAAGCTCCTATAATTCACCCCTCCACTTT.

A few counts support this clonotype. The rearrangement uses TRBV5-1 and TRBJ2-7, with TRBD1 as a possible D gene (5 bases). Germline CDR1 SGHRS, CDR2 YFSETQ. Trimming left V 0 bases short and J 7 bases short, with 14 bases between. This CDR3 comprises 14 residues. CDR3 nucleotide sequence: TGCGCCAGCAGCTTGGAGCCAGGGCTAGGAGAGCAGTACTTC. It codes for CASSLEPGLGEQYF.

The V gene is TRBV28, the J gene TRBJ2-5, with unresolved D. Germline lookup yields CDR1 MDHEN and CDR2 SYDVKM. Trimming shortened V by 8 bases and J by 6 bases, and 19 bases separated the two germline ends. This CDR3 region has 14 residues. This CDR3 reads CASGPRAWVQTQYF. CDR3 bases: TGTGCCAGCGGGCCCCGGGCCTGGGTGCAGACCCAGTACTTC. The full variable domain, with the rest looked up from reference TRBV28 and TRBJ2-5, is DVKVTQSSRYLVKRTGEKVFLECVQDMDHENMFWYRQDPGLGLRLIYFSYDVKMKEKGDIPEGYSVSREKKERFSLILESASTNQTSMYLCASGPRAWVQTQYFGPGTRLLVL.

The chain is built from TRBV12-3 or TRBV12-4 and TRBJ2-7, with D tentatively TRBD2 (5 bases). CDR3 length: 14 residues. Between the trimmed V and J ends, which lost 5 bases and 0 bases, there was a span of 11 bases. Here the CDR3 reads CASSTRLASYEQYF. CDR3 DNA: TGTGCCAGCAGTACCCGGCTAGCCTCCTACGAGCAGTACTTC.

The chain recombines TRBV5-1 with TRBJ2-5, with 7 bases identical to TRBD1. This CDR3 region has 15 residues. The ends lost 4 bases at V and 2 bases at J; junction bases unmatched: 8. Germline CDR1 and CDR2: SGHRS and YFSETQ. The chain's CDR3 is CASSPALGQQETQYF. In DNA, the CDR3 is TGCGCCAGCAGCCCCGCCCTGGGACAGCAAGAGACCCAGTACTTC.

This clonotype was found a few times. V gene TRBV2 combines with J gene TRBJ1-4, with D possibly TRBD1 on 5 matching bases. The CDR3 runs to 13 residues. Germline V gene sequence: CDR1 SNHLY, CDR2 FYNNEI. The V gene lost 4 bases and the J gene lost 7 bases, with 10 bases spanning the gap. The CDR3 DNA sequence: TGTGCCAGCAGTGTACGGGGGGGTGAAAAACTGTTTTTT. It encodes CASSVRGGEKLFF.

The chain employs TRBV12-3 or TRBV12-4 and TRBJ2-7; 13 bases are shared with TRBD2. The CDR3 has 15 residues. With V trimmed by 3 bases and J by 7 bases, 6 bases remained unmatched. The CDR3 sequence: CASSFSTSGGGEQYF. In DNA, the CDR3 is TGTGCCAGCAGTTTTAGCACTAGCGGGGGGGGAGAGCAGTACTTC.

This clonotype was seen many times. V is TRBV7-2 and J is TRBJ2-5; D gene unclear. V dropped 4 bases and J dropped 7 bases, with 16 bases sitting between them. Germline lookup yields CDR1 SGHTA and CDR2 FQGNSA. CDR3 length equals 14 residues. CDR3 coding DNA: TGTGCCAGCAGCTCCCAATCCCTTGACGGGACCCAGTACTTC. Translation gives CASSSQSLDGTQYF. Using reference TRBV7-2 and TRBJ2-5 for the parts outside the CDR3, the full variable domain is GAGVSQSPSNKVTEKGKDVELRCDPISGHTALYWYRQSLGQGLEFLIYFQGNSAPDKSGLPSDRFSAERTGGSVSTLTIQRTQQEDSAVYLCASSSQSLDGTQYFGPGTRLLVL.

The V and J genes are TRBV18 and TRBJ2-7; D might be TRBD2 (5 bases). Germline lookup yields CDR1 KGHSH and CDR2 LQKENI. The V gene lost 0 bases and the J gene lost 4 bases, with 10 bases spanning the gap. This CDR3 contains 14 residues. CDR3 protein: CASSPPGINYEQYF. The CDR3 nucleotides read TGTGCCAGCTCACCACCCGGGATTAATTACGAGCAGTACTTC.

This clonotype came up a few times. This chain connects TRBV9 to TRBJ2-4; D might be TRBD1 or TRBD2, each matching 7 bases. Per the germline V gene, CDR1 is SGDLS and CDR2 is YYNGEE. CDR3 length equals 14 residues. The V gene lost 3 bases and the J gene lost 6 bases, with 13 bases spanning the gap. The CDR3 region is CASSARGGGNIQYF. Here the CDR3 DNA reads TGTGCCAGCAGCGCCAGGGGGGGTGGAAACATTCAGTACTTC.

This clonotype was found many times. The chain recombines TRBV7-8 with TRBJ2-5; 7 nucleotides align to TRBD1. The CDR3 is made up of 16 amino acids. Germline V gene sequence: CDR1 SGHVS, CDR2 FQNEAQ. V was clipped by 2 bases and J by 7 bases; unmatched bases: 13. This CDR3 reads CASSLKFGQAPGTQYF. The CDR3 DNA reads as TGTGCCAGCAGCTTAAAATTCGGACAGGCACCTGGGACCCAGTACTTC. Looking up the rest from reference TRBV7-8 and TRBJ2-5 gives the full variable domain: GAGVSQSPRYKVAKRGQDVALRCDPISGHVSLFWYQQALGQGPEFLTYFQNEAQLDKSGLPSDRFFAERPEGSVSTLKIQRTQQEDSAVYLCASSLKFGQAPGTQYFGPGTRLLVL.

This clonotype was counted between two and nine times. V and J are TRBV5-6 and TRBJ2-7, with D perhaps matching TRBD2 (5 bases). Trimming took off 3 bases at V and 6 bases at J, with 22 bases between the two ends. The CDR3 extends over 16 amino acids. Germline CDR1 and CDR2: SGHDT and YYEEEE. The CDR3 here is CASSYLRAAPPAEQYF. CDR3 nucleotide sequence: TGTGCCAGCAGCTATCTGAGGGCAGCCCCTCCGGCCGAGCAGTACTTC.

CDR3 DNA: TGTGCCAGTCAGGGGACAGACAGTGAGCAGTTCTTC. Residues: CASQGTDSEQFF. The chain joins TRBV5-6 to TRBJ2-1; 7 bases are a match to TRBD1. Looked up from germline, CDR1 is SGHDT and CDR2 is YYEEEE. Trimming took 8 bases from V and 9 from J; bases not matched to a gene: 8. The CDR3 covers 12 residues. Full variable domain (rest looked up from reference TRBV5-6 and TRBJ2-1): DAGVTQSPTHLIKTRGQQVTLRCSPKSGHDTVSWYQQALGQGPQFIFQYYEEEERQRGNFPDRFSGHQFPNYSSELNVNALLLGDSALYLCASQGTDSEQFFGPGTRLTVL.

A few counts support this clonotype. This rearrangement joins TRBV5-1 to TRBJ2-5, with 11 bases aligning to TRBD2. CDR1 SGHRS and CDR2 YFSETQ come from the germline V gene. The CDR3 contains 20 residues. Trimming took 4 bases from V and 1 from J; bases not matched to a gene: 18. The DNA for the CDR3 is TGCGCCAGCAGCCCAGAGGGCTCCGGCGCTAGCGGGGGGCCCCAAGAGACCCAGTACTTC. This gives the protein CASSPEGSGASGGPQETQYF.

The sample holds a few counts of this clonotype. The V gene is TRBV7-2, the J gene TRBJ2-5; TRBD1 aligns across 11 bases. This CDR3 contains 16 residues. CDR1 and CDR2 (germline): SGHTA, FQGNSA. The V segment lost 4 bases and the J segment 5 bases; nucleotides outside the gene matches: 9. CDR3 nucleotides: TGTGCCAGCAGCTCCAATCGGGACAGGGGGAGGGAGACCCAGTACTTC. Amino acid sequence: CASSSNRDRGRETQYF.

This chain connects TRBV5-1 to TRBJ2-7, with 8 bases aligning to TRBD2. Germline V gives CDR1 SGHRS, CDR2 YFSETQ. The CDR3 has 14 residues. The V and J ends lost 0 bases and 3 bases, in that order; junction bases with no gene match: 2. CDR3 in amino acids: CASSLARGGYEQYF. The DNA of the CDR3 is TGCGCCAGCAGCTTGGCTCGGGGGGGCTACGAGCAGTACTTC.

Written as DNA, the CDR3 is TGTGCCAGCAGTTTAGCCCAGGCGTTTAGAACCTACGAGCAGTACTTC. Its protein product is CASSLAQAFRTYEQYF. The rearrangement joins TRBV12-3 or TRBV12-4 to TRBJ2-5; D is unclear. The DNA end is more similar to TRBJ2-7, so the J call may be wrong. This CDR3 has 16 amino acids.

Points on this clonotype: With a much larger clone just one base away, this may be a read error. The chain is built from TRBV2 and TRBJ2-1; 7 nucleotides agree with TRBD1. The CDR3 sequence is 15 residues long. The V gene's germline CDR1 is SNHLY and CDR2 FYNNEI. CDR3 in amino acids: CASGESGTAGGEQFF. The CDR3 region has the DNA TGTGCCAGCGGTGAGTCGGGCACGGCAGGGGGTGAGCAGTTCTTC.

This clonotype was seen only a few times. This chain connects TRBV12-3 or TRBV12-4 to TRBJ2-5; D remains unclear. The assigned J gene may be wrong: the sequence end matches TRBJ2-7 better. CDR3 length: 12 amino acids. The CDR3 reads CASSHGVGEQYF. DNA of the CDR3: TGTGCCAGCAGCCACGGAGTGGGCGAGCAGTACTTC.

This clonotype was counted between two and nine times. The CDR3 region has the DNA TGCGCCAGCAGCCATGAGAGGGGTACTAAGCCCCAGCATTTT. This sequence encodes CASSHERGTKPQHF. V usage is TRBV4-3 and J usage is TRBJ1-5; D may be TRBD1 (5 bases). The CDR3 sequence is 14 residues long. V was trimmed by 3 bases and J by 8 bases, leaving 14 bases between them. Germline CDR1 reads LGHNA; CDR2 reads YSLEER.

The CDR3 loop is CASSSKQGWFAEAFF. In nucleotides, the CDR3 is TGTGCCAGCAGTTCGAAACAGGGGTGGTTCGCTGAAGCTTTCTTT. The rearrangement links TRBV28 to TRBJ1-1; 7 bases fit TRBD1. CDR3 length: 15 amino acids. Unmatched junction bases numbered 11, after V lost 4 bases and J lost 6 bases. Germline CDR1 MDHEN, CDR2 SYDVKM.

This clonotype was observed a handful of times. The chain is built from TRBV7-9 and TRBJ2-1; the D is unclear. V gave up 0 bases and J gave up 2 bases, with 8 bases separating them. The CDR3 spans 15 residues. The germline V gene has CDR1 SEHNR and CDR2 FQNEAQ (reference sequence). The CDR3 sequence: CASSLAGIAYNEQFF. Written as DNA, the CDR3 is TGTGCCAGCAGCTTAGCAGGGATCGCCTACAATGAGCAGTTCTTC.

The table lists this clonotype with a few counts. V and J are TRBV20-1 and TRBJ2-5; D is undetermined. With the DNA end fitting TRBJ2-1 better, the J assignment may be wrong. This CDR3 has 16 amino acids. Germline V gene lookup returns CDR1 DFQATT and CDR2 SNEGSKA (reference sequence). CDR3 coding DNA: TGCAGTGCTCCCAACCCGTGGCTAGATCACTCTTATGAGCAGTTCTTC. It codes for CSAPNPWLDHSYEQFF.

The chain joins TRBV27 to TRBJ2-5, with a possible D match to TRBD1 (5 bases). The end of the DNA aligns better with TRBJ2-1, so the J call may be wrong. The germline V gene has CDR1 MNHEY and CDR2 SMNVEV (reference sequence). The CDR3 runs to 15 residues. The CDR3 nucleotides read TGTGCCAGCAGTCGGACAAGAAACTCCTACAATGAGCAGTTCTTC. This gives the protein CASSRTRNSYNEQFF.

The sample holds a few counts of this clonotype. The genes are TRBV27 and TRBJ2-5; 9 bases match TRBD1. The J call is uncertain, as TRBJ2-7 better fits the DNA end. The CDR3 has 16 amino acids. Germline CDR1 and CDR2: MNHEY and SMNVEV (reference sequence). The CDR3 sequence is CASSQDRGQSPYEQYF. The CDR3 DNA follows: TGTGCCAGCAGTCAGGACAGGGGACAATCCCCCTACGAGCAGTACTTC.